This T cell receptor (beta chain) is from a study of OX40 agonist ivuxolimab in advanced cancers. About the research overall: Patients with prior anti-PD-1, anti-PD-L1 or anti-CTLA-4 therapy were eligible; 40% had some. Study-wide results and caveats: The CD4+ and CD8+ T cells in the blood had expanded clonally by week 6 at 0.1 to 3.0 mg/kg.

Cycle 7 day 1, cycle 4 day 1, and baseline were the timepoints at which blood was sampled. Remarks on this clone: Its antigen is unidentified.

The V and J ends lost 6 bases and 5 bases respectively, with 10 bases between them. Looked up from germline, CDR1 is LNHDA and CDR2 is SQIVND (reference sequence). This CDR3 has 12 amino acids. Some clones are missing from TCRdb's copy, which holds only in-frame ones; the method was immunoSEQ multiplex PCR. The data show about 67,000 clones, around 83% seen once. The rearrangement joins TRBV19 to TRBJ2-5; possibly TRBD2 for D (6 bases). The TCR comes from an adult with an advanced solid tumor such as melanoma, head and neck, liver or kidney cancer. The sample here was CD4+ or CD8+ T cells sorted from blood, taken in a trial of the OX40 agonist ivuxolimab. CDR3 protein: CASRSGDETQYF. The CDR3 DNA reads TGTGCCAGTAGGTCGGGGGACGAGACCCAGTACTTC.